This entry lists 7 T cell receptor beta chains sequenced from one sample in a study of blood T cell repertoires in COVID-19. Assay: immunoSEQ multiplex PCR; the TCRdb copy retains only in-frame clones and omits some. The sample yields around 200,000 clones, 85% seen once. Sequenced: peripheral blood. Source of these receptors: a person aged 65 to 85 with COVID-19, enrolled during active disease.

This chain joins TRBV24-1 and TRBJ2-3; D unclear. V lost 7 bases to trimming and J lost 2 bases, with 9 bases between them. The CDR3 contains 13 residues. The germline V gene has CDR1 KGHDR and CDR2 SFDVKD. CDR3 sequence: CATSYADTDTQYF. The CDR3 DNA is TGTGCCACCAGCTATGCCGACACAGATACGCAGTATTTT.

The chain combines TRBV27 with TRBJ2-3, with a tentative D call TRBD1 (5 bases). V lost 4 bases, J lost 6 bases, and 14 bases lay in between. This CDR3 contains 14 residues. Germline V gene data show CDR1 as MNHEY and CDR2 as SMNVEV (reference sequence). CDR3 region: CASSSQGRWDTQYF. The CDR3 nucleotides are TGTGCCAGCAGTTCGCAGGGCCGGTGGGATACGCAGTATTTT.

This clone was seen just once. The J gene is TRBJ2-7, the V gene TRBV7-3; possible D gene TRBD2, 5 bases. CDR3 length: 16 residues. Germline CDR1 reads SGHTA; CDR2 reads FQGTGA. The V end was cut by 5 bases, the J end by 0 bases, with 17 bases between. The CDR3 bases are TGTGCCAGCAGCCCAGGACGGGATCGATTCTCCTACGAGCAGTACTTC. This sequence encodes CASSPGRDRFSYEQYF.

The chain employs TRBV6-5 and TRBJ1-2; no definite D call. CDR1 and CDR2 (germline): MNHEY, SVGAGI. Between the trimmed V and J ends, which lost 3 bases and 1 base, there was a span of 9 bases. This CDR3 spans 14 amino acids. The CDR3 region is CASSYRSVNYGYTF. In DNA form, the CDR3 reads TGTGCCAGCAGTTATCGGTCGGTTAACTATGGCTACACCTTC.

This chain uses TRBV30 with TRBJ2-5, with D possibly being TRBD2 (5 bases). V lost 2 bases, J lost 6 bases, and 10 bases lay in between. Germline lookup yields CDR1 GTSNPN and CDR2 SVGIG (reference sequence). The CDR3 is 12 amino acids. The CDR3 nucleotides are TGTGCCTGGAGTTCTAGCTTACAGACCCAGTACTTC. The encoded protein is CAWSSSLQTQYF. Full variable domain (remainder filled in from reference TRBV30 and TRBJ2-5): SQTIHQWPATLVQPVGSPLSLECTVEGTSNPNLYWYRQAAGRGLQLLFYSVGIGQISSEVPQNLSASRPQDRQFILSSKKLLLSDSGFYLCAWSSSLQTQYFGPGTRLLVL.

This chain uses TRBV19 with TRBJ1-2, with D unclear. The CDR3 length is 15 residues. Germline V gene data show CDR1 as LNHDA and CDR2 as SQIVND (reference sequence). Trimming removed 2 bases from V and 3 bases from J, with 13 bases in between. CDR3 protein: CASSIRRKGDYGYTF. Written as DNA, the CDR3 is TGTGCCAGTAGTATAAGGAGGAAAGGCGACTATGGCTACACCTTC.

The chain combines TRBV7-2 with TRBJ1-5; D is undetermined. Germline loops: CDR1 SGHTA, CDR2 FQGNSA. This CDR3 has 15 amino acids. The V and J ends lost 5 bases and 0 bases respectively, with 11 bases between them. CDR3 nucleotide sequence: TGTGCCAGCAGCGTAGAATCCTCTAGCAATCAGCCCCAGCATTTT. Its translation is CASSVESSSNQPQHF.